This T cell receptor beta chain was recovered during a study of blood T cell repertoires in COVID-19. Looking at the study overall: COVID-19 samples collected from the United States, Italy and Spain covered acute and convalescent phases. Sources were T cells, B-cell-depleted T cells, or PBMCs; the material itself was cDNA or gDNA.

The V gene lost 0 bases and the J gene lost 4 bases, with 10 bases spanning the gap. This CDR3 contains 15 residues. Looked up from germline, CDR1 is LGHNA and CDR2 is YSLEER. The authors' processing: Estimates of nucleated cell counts were drawn from the amplification of reference gene primers. TCRdb's copy holds only in-frame clones and misses some; the assay was immunoSEQ multiplex PCR. V and J calls and clone size come straight from that table; D and trimming were deduced from the DNA. Of 130,000 to 150,000 clones in the sample, roughly 84% were seen once. The TCR was taken from a man aged 55 to 69 with active or convalescent COVID-19. The chain carries TRBV4-3 and TRBJ2-1; D uncertain. Sequencing used peripheral blood. The CDR3 protein is CASSQDNTNYNEQFF. The CDR3, as DNA: TGCGCCAGCAGCCAAGATAACACCAATTACAATGAGCAGTTCTTC.